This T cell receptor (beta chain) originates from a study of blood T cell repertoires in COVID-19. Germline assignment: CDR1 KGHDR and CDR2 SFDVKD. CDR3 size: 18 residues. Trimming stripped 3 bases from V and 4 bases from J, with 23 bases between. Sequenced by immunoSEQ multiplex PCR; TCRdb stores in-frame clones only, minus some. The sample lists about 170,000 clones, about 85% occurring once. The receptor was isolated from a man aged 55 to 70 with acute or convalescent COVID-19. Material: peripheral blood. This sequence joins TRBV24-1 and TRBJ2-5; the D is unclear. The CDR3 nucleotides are TGTGCCACCAGTGATCGCGGTCCACCGCCTTTGTACGGAGAGACCCAGTACTTC. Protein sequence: CATSDRGPPPLYGETQYF.